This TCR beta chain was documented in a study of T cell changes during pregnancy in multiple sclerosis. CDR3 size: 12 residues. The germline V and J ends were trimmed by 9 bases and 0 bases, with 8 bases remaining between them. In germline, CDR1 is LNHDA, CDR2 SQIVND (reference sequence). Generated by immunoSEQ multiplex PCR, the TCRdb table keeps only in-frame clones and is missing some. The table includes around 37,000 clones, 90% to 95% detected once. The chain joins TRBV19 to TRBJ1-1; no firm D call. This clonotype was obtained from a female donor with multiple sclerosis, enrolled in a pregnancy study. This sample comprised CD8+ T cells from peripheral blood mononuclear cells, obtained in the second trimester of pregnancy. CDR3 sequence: CASATVNTEAFF. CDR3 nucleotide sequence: TGTGCCAGCGCCACGGTGAACACTGAAGCTTTCTTT.